This record covers a single T cell receptor (beta chain). Its cognate antigen is unknown. The data were taken from a study of T cell responses to AZD1222 COVID-19 vaccine. Study-wide points: Spike was spanned by vaccine-associated CD4 TCRs, which were dominant at 160-218 and 743-854.

Sequencing was performed with immunoSEQ multiplex PCR; in TCRdb, only in-frame clones are kept and a portion is missing. The table has about 140,000 clones, about 92% seen once; the top ten hold approximately 12%. The germline gives CDR1 KGHSH, CDR2 LQKENI. V was shortened by 2 bases and J by 1 base, with 8 bases between the two germline ends. This CDR3 comprises 14 residues. The material sequenced was peripheral blood, taken after recovery from COVID-19. The chain is built from TRBV18 and TRBJ1-1, with TRBD1 as a possible D gene (5 bases). The receptor was derived from an adult who had recovered from COVID-19. In DNA, the CDR3 is TGTGCCAGCTCACCATCAGGGCGGAACACTGAAGCTTTCTTT. Encoded protein: CASSPSGRNTEAFF.